This is a list of T cell receptor beta chains from one sample in a study of cytomegalovirus exposure and HLA in healthy donors. Clones were read by immunoSEQ multiplex PCR, and TCRdb kept only the in-frame ones, dropping some. This sample lists roughly 120,000 clones; its ten largest clones have around 2.4%. Sequencing was done on a sample of PBMCs. The receptors derive from a man aged 35-49 years in good health and CMV-seronegative. The CDR3 runs from the conserved cysteine through the conserved F or W. The order of the fields is CDR3 protein, CDR3 DNA, V gene, J gene, D gene. The D gene is left open where the match is weak.

CDR3aa: CASLETGAQRGQYF
CDR3nt: TGTGCCAGCTTGGAGACAGGTGCCCAAAGGGGGCAGTACTTC
v_gene: TRBV5-6
j_gene: TRBJ2-7
d_gene: NA

CDR3aa: CASSYSNGWETQYF
CDR3nt: TGTGCCAGCAGTTACTCGAACGGGTGGGAGACCCAGTACTTC
v_gene: TRBV6-5
j_gene: TRBJ2-5
d_gene: NA

CDR3aa: CASSVDRGSNQPQHF
CDR3nt: TGTGCCAGTAGTGTCGACAGGGGAAGCAATCAGCCCCAGCATTTT
v_gene: TRBV19
j_gene: TRBJ1-5
d_gene: TRBD1

CDR3aa: CASSLIGGSIYF
CDR3nt: TGTGCCAGCAGCCTGATAGGGGGATCCATATATTTT
v_gene: TRBV27
j_gene: TRBJ1-3
d_gene: NA

CDR3aa: CAWSTGTVNEKLFF
CDR3nt: TGTGCCTGGAGTACCGGGACAGTTAATGAAAAACTGTTTTTT
v_gene: TRBV30
j_gene: TRBJ1-4
d_gene: TRBD1

CDR3aa: CASSKGLAGGNEQFF
CDR3nt: TGTGCCAGCAGTAAGGGACTAGCGGGGGGCAATGAGCAGTTCTTC
v_gene: TRBV6-6
j_gene: TRBJ2-1
d_gene: TRBD2

CDR3aa: CASSFAATNEKLFF
CDR3nt: TGTGCCAGCAGTTTTGCGGCAACTAATGAAAAACTGTTTTTT
v_gene: TRBV27
j_gene: TRBJ1-4
d_gene: NA

CDR3aa: CASSVGHPSSYEQYF
CDR3nt: TGCGCCAGCAGCGTGGGACACCCGTCCTCCTACGAGCAGTACTTC
v_gene: TRBV5-1
j_gene: TRBJ2-7
d_gene: NA

CDR3aa: CASSLIRGGNTEAFF
CDR3nt: TGTGCCAGCAGCTTGATCAGGGGCGGAAACACTGAAGCTTTCTTT
v_gene: TRBV11-3
j_gene: TRBJ1-1
d_gene: NA

CDR3aa: CASSGGLAGDPQFF
CDR3nt: TGTGCCAGCAGTGGGGGACTAGCGGGAGATCCGCAGTTCTTC
v_gene: TRBV6-5
j_gene: TRBJ2-1
d_gene: TRBD2

CDR3aa: CAWSPGGGGSVYGYTF
CDR3nt: TGTGCCTGGAGCCCCGGGGGAGGGGGGAGCGTCTATGGCTACACCTTC
v_gene: TRBV30
j_gene: TRBJ1-2
d_gene: NA

CDR3aa: CASRPGQVSYEQYF
CDR3nt: TGTGCCAGCAGGCCCGGACAGGTCAGCTACGAGCAGTACTTC
v_gene: TRBV28
j_gene: TRBJ2-7
d_gene: TRBD1

CDR3aa: CAISEGASGRGINTQYF
CDR3nt: TGTGCCATCTCAGAGGGGGCTAGCGGGAGGGGCATTAATACGCAGTATTTT
v_gene: TRBV10-3
j_gene: TRBJ2-3
d_gene: TRBD2

CDR3aa: CASSQPGQGLGNTEAFF
CDR3nt: TGTGCCAGCAGCCAGCCCGGACAGGGTTTAGGGAACACTGAAGCTTTCTTT
v_gene: TRBV4-2
j_gene: TRBJ1-1
d_gene: TRBD1

CDR3aa: CASSPSTGRGGSYEQYF
CDR3nt: TGTGCCAGCTCACCAAGTACGGGGAGAGGGGGCTCCTACGAGCAGTACTTC
v_gene: TRBV18
j_gene: TRBJ2-7
d_gene: NA

CDR3aa: CASSYRTDVNTEAFF
CDR3nt: TGTGCCAGCAGCTATAGGACAGACGTGAACACTGAAGCTTTCTTT
v_gene: TRBV7-9
j_gene: TRBJ1-1
d_gene: NA

CDR3aa: CASSRQGYPSYEQYF
CDR3nt: TGTGCCAGCAGCCGACAGGGGTATCCCTCCTACGAGCAGTACTTC
v_gene: TRBV14
j_gene: TRBJ2-7
d_gene: TRBD1

CDR3aa: CASRTFNTEAFF
CDR3nt: TGTGCCAGCAGGACTTTTAACACTGAAGCTTTCTTT
v_gene: TRBV6-4
j_gene: TRBJ1-1
d_gene: NA

CDR3aa: CASSQDPGGRGREDTQYF
CDR3nt: TGCGCCAGCAGCCAAGATCCCGGAGGGCGGGGGCGCGAAGATACGCAGTATTTT
v_gene: TRBV4-1
j_gene: TRBJ2-3
d_gene: NA

CDR3aa: CGERRDTASSYNEQFF
CDR3nt: TGTGGAGAGCGTCGGGACACAGCATCCTCCTACAATGAGCAGTTCTTC
v_gene: TRBV2
j_gene: TRBJ2-1
d_gene: NA

CDR3aa: CASSYGTGNQPQHF
CDR3nt: TGTGCCAGCAGCTATGGGACAGGGAATCAGCCCCAGCATTTT
v_gene: TRBV5-6
j_gene: TRBJ1-5
d_gene: TRBD1

CDR3aa: CASATGENEKLFF
CDR3nt: TGTGCCAGCGCGACAGGGGAGAATGAAAAACTGTTTTTT
v_gene: TRBV6-4
j_gene: TRBJ1-4
d_gene: TRBD1

CDR3aa: CASSQDGLARMYF
CDR3nt: TGCGCCAGCAGCCAAGATGGGCTAGCCCGTATGTATTTT
v_gene: TRBV4-1
j_gene: TRBJ2-3
d_gene: NA

CDR3aa: CASSLTSAHANYEQYF
CDR3nt: TGTGCCAGCAGTCTGACTAGTGCCCATGCCAACTACGAGCAGTACTTC
v_gene: TRBV7-6
j_gene: TRBJ2-7
d_gene: NA

CDR3aa: CASRRQGLEYGYTF
CDR3nt: TGTGCCAGCAGGAGACAGGGGCTCGAGTATGGCTACACCTTC
v_gene: TRBV6-1
j_gene: TRBJ1-2
d_gene: TRBD1

CDR3aa: CASRLQGTETQYF
CDR3nt: TGTGCCAGCAGGCTACAGGGTACTGAGACCCAGTACTTC
v_gene: TRBV6-5
j_gene: TRBJ2-5
d_gene: NA

CDR3aa: CASSSKAGDEQFF
CDR3nt: TGCGCCAGCAGCTCCAAGGCCGGGGATGAGCAGTTCTTC
v_gene: TRBV5-1
j_gene: TRBJ2-1
d_gene: NA

CDR3aa: CASSSYSGWDTDTQYF
CDR3nt: TGTGCCAGCAGCTCTTATAGCGGATGGGACACAGATACGCAGTATTTT
v_gene: TRBV7-6
j_gene: TRBJ2-3
d_gene: NA

CDR3aa: CASSLLSDTQYF
CDR3nt: TGTGCCAGCAGCTTACTCTCAGATACGCAGTATTTT
v_gene: TRBV7-9
j_gene: TRBJ2-3
d_gene: NA

CDR3aa: CASSRLGQASYEQYF
CDR3nt: TGTGCCAGCAGCCGACTAGGTCAGGCTTCCTACGAGCAGTACTTC
v_gene: TRBV6-1
j_gene: TRBJ2-7
d_gene: NA

CDR3aa: CASSLEGSGINTEAFF
CDR3nt: TGTGCCAGCAGCTTAGAAGGGTCGGGGATCAACACTGAAGCTTTCTTT
v_gene: TRBV7-8
j_gene: TRBJ1-1
d_gene: NA

CDR3aa: CASRRGGPNNSPLHF
CDR3nt: TGTGCCAGCCGGAGGGGGGGCCCCAATAATTCACCCCTCCACTTT
v_gene: TRBV13
j_gene: TRBJ1-6
d_gene: NA

CDR3aa: CASSPGIEAGRTDTQYF
CDR3nt: TGTGCCAGCAGCCCAGGCATTGAAGCAGGGCGCACAGATACGCAGTATTTT
v_gene: TRBV9
j_gene: TRBJ2-3
d_gene: NA

CDR3aa: CSARGGYEQYF
CDR3nt: TGCAGTGCTAGAGGCGGGTACGAGCAGTACTTC
v_gene: TRBV20-1
j_gene: TRBJ2-7
d_gene: NA

CDR3aa: CASSLGPSGKETQYF
CDR3nt: TGTGCCAGCAGCTTAGGTCCTAGCGGGAAAGAGACCCAGTACTTC
v_gene: TRBV7-2
j_gene: TRBJ2-5
d_gene: TRBD2

CDR3aa: CASSGRGGAQYGYTF
CDR3nt: TGTGCCAGCAGCGGCCGGGGAGGGGCACAGTATGGCTACACCTTC
v_gene: TRBV6-1
j_gene: TRBJ1-2
d_gene: NA

CDR3aa: CASSISRDRARTDTQYF
CDR3nt: TGTGCCAGCAGCATTAGCCGGGACAGGGCCCGCACAGATACGCAGTATTTT
v_gene: TRBV5-4
j_gene: TRBJ2-3
d_gene: TRBD1

CDR3aa: CASSPEGRGQSNQPQHF
CDR3nt: TGCGCCAGCAGCCCCGAGGGCAGGGGGCAAAGCAATCAGCCCCAGCATTTT
v_gene: TRBV5-1
j_gene: TRBJ1-5
d_gene: TRBD1

CDR3aa: CASSQDEGDTQYF
CDR3nt: TGCGCCAGCAGCCAGGACGAGGGCGATACGCAGTATTTT
v_gene: TRBV5-1
j_gene: TRBJ2-3
d_gene: NA

CDR3aa: CASSLRTSGLAPNSTDTQYF
CDR3nt: TGTGCCAGCAGCCTCAGGACTAGCGGATTAGCCCCGAATAGCACAGATACGCAGTATTTT
v_gene: TRBV4-2
j_gene: TRBJ2-3
d_gene: TRBD2

CDR3aa: CASSLVGDRVMNTEAFF
CDR3nt: TGTGCCAGCAGCCTAGTGGGGGACAGAGTAATGAACACTGAAGCTTTCTTT
v_gene: TRBV7-8
j_gene: TRBJ1-1
d_gene: TRBD1

CDR3aa: CATKGQGVSTNEKLFF
CDR3nt: TGTGCCACAAAGGGACAGGGGGTCTCAACTAATGAAAAACTGTTTTTT
v_gene: TRBV10-3
j_gene: TRBJ1-4
d_gene: TRBD1

CDR3aa: CASSRTGMNTGELFF
CDR3nt: TGTGCCAGCAGTCGGACAGGGATGAACACCGGGGAGCTGTTTTTT
v_gene: TRBV28
j_gene: TRBJ2-2
d_gene: TRBD1

CDR3aa: CASSFDRGGPQHF
CDR3nt: TGTGCCAGCAGCTTCGACAGGGGGGGGCCCCAGCATTTT
v_gene: TRBV5-4
j_gene: TRBJ1-5
d_gene: TRBD1

CDR3aa: CASNLQGYEQYF
CDR3nt: TGTGCCAGCAATTTACAGGGATACGAGCAGTACTTC
v_gene: TRBV6-1
j_gene: TRBJ2-7
d_gene: NA

CDR3aa: CASTPPGLGLNEQFF
CDR3nt: TGTGCCAGCACCCCTCCGGGACTAGGACTAAATGAGCAGTTCTTC
v_gene: TRBV6-5
j_gene: TRBJ2-1
d_gene: TRBD2

CDR3aa: CASSPPPGEQETQYF
CDR3nt: TGTGCCAGCAGCCCACCCCCGGGAGAGCAGGAGACCCAGTACTTC
v_gene: TRBV11-3
j_gene: TRBJ2-5
d_gene: NA

CDR3aa: CASSSLAGGPDTQYF
CDR3nt: TGTGCCAGCAGTTCCTTAGCGGGAGGGCCAGATACGCAGTATTTT
v_gene: TRBV6-5
j_gene: TRBJ2-3
d_gene: TRBD2

CDR3aa: CASSSGSGKAYNEQFF
CDR3nt: TGCGCCAGCAGCTCAGGAAGCGGGAAAGCATACAATGAGCAGTTCTTC
v_gene: TRBV5-1
j_gene: TRBJ2-1
d_gene: TRBD2

CDR3aa: CASSDPSFGLLGELFF
CDR3nt: TGCGCCAGCAGTGACCCGTCGTTTGGGCTACTCGGGGAGCTGTTTTTT
v_gene: TRBV10-1
j_gene: TRBJ2-2
d_gene: NA

CDR3aa: CASSLGDGRPQETQYF
CDR3nt: TGTGCCAGCAGCTTAGGTGACGGGAGGCCCCAAGAGACCCAGTACTTC
v_gene: TRBV13
j_gene: TRBJ2-5
d_gene: TRBD2

CDR3aa: CASSEASGTGGSRSNQPQHF
CDR3nt: TGTGCCAGCAGTGAAGCTTCGGGGACAGGGGGAAGTAGAAGCAATCAGCCCCAGCATTTT
v_gene: TRBV6-1
j_gene: TRBJ1-5
d_gene: TRBD1

CDR3aa: CASSLVSEQYF
CDR3nt: TGTGCCAGCAGCTTAGTTAGCGAGCAGTACTTC
v_gene: TRBV7-8
j_gene: TRBJ2-7
d_gene: NA

CDR3aa: CASSGRQGAYGQYF
CDR3nt: TGTGCCAGCAGTGGCCGACAGGGGGCCTACGGGCAGTACTTC
v_gene: TRBV2
j_gene: TRBJ2-7
d_gene: TRBD1

CDR3aa: CASRTGGGKAFF
CDR3nt: TGTGCCAGCCGGACAGGGGGCGGGAAAGCTTTCTTT
v_gene: TRBV14
j_gene: TRBJ1-1
d_gene: TRBD1

CDR3aa: CASSTGTGVTGELFF
CDR3nt: TGTGCCAGTAGTACCGGGACAGGGGTCACCGGGGAGCTGTTTTTT
v_gene: TRBV19
j_gene: TRBJ2-2
d_gene: TRBD1

CDR3aa: CAISERDRGFGETQYF
CDR3nt: TGTGCCATCAGTGAACGGGACAGGGGGTTTGGGGAGACCCAGTACTTC
v_gene: TRBV10-3
j_gene: TRBJ2-5
d_gene: TRBD1

CDR3aa: CASGAGGESNEQFF
CDR3nt: TGTGCCAGCGGGGCGGGAGGTGAGAGCAATGAGCAGTTCTTC
v_gene: TRBV7-9
j_gene: TRBJ2-1
d_gene: TRBD2

CDR3aa: CASSLEGGSEQFF
CDR3nt: TGCGCCAGCAGCTTGGAAGGGGGCAGTGAGCAGTTCTTC
v_gene: TRBV5-1
j_gene: TRBJ2-1
d_gene: TRBD1